Detailed here is one TCR beta chain. Its antigen is currently unknown. The data were obtained in a study of T cell responses to AZD1222 COVID-19 vaccine. V lost 6 bases to trimming and J lost 4 bases; unmatched junction nucleotides: 7. The CDR3 runs to 15 residues. CDR1 is SNHLY, CDR2 FYNNEI, per germline. Sequenced by immunoSEQ multiplex PCR; TCRdb stores in-frame clones only, minus some. The profile shows 85,000 to 130,000 clones, approximately 87% of them singletons. Study findings and constraints: Repertoire sampling was restricted to post-peak T cell response timepoints.

The chain is built from TRBV2 and TRBJ2-5; 11 bases are shared with TRBD2. The starting material was peripheral blood, obtained on day 0 of AZD1222 vaccination. This sequence originates from an adult in good health. CDR3: CASRLSGGAPETQYF. Written as DNA, the CDR3 is TGTGCCAGCAGGCTTAGCGGGGGGGCCCCAGAGACCCAGTACTTC.